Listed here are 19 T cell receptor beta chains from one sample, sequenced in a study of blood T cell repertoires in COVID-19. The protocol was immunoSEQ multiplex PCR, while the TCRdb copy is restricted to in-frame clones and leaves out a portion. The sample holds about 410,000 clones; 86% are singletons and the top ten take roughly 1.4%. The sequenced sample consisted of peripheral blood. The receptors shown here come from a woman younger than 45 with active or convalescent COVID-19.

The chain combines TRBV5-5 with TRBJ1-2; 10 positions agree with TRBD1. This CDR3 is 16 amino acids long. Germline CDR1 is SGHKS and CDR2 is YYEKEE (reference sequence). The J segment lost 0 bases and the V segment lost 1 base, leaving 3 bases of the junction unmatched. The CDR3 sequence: CASSLRTGGANYGYTF. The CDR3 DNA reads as TGTGCCAGCAGCTTGAGGACAGGGGGAGCTAACTATGGCTACACCTTC.

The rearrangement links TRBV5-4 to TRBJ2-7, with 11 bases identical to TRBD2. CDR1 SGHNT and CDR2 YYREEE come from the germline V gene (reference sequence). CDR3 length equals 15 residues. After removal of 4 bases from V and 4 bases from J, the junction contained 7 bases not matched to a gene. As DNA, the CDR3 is TGTGCCAGCAGCACCGGGACTAGCGGCTCGTACGAGCAGTACTTC. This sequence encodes CASSTGTSGSYEQYF. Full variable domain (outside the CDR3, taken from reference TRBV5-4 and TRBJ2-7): ETGVTQSPTHLIKTRGQQVTLRCSSQSGHNTVSWYQQALGQGPQFIFQYYREEENGRGNFPPRFSGLQFPNYSSELNVNALELDDSALYLCASSTGTSGSYEQYFGPGTRLTVT.

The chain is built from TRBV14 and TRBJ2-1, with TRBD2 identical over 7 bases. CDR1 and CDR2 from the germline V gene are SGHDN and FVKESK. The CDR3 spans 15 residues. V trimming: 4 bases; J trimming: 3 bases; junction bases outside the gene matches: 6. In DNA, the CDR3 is TGTGCCAGCAGCCGCCCCGGGACTAACTACAATGAGCAGTTCTTC. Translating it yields CASSRPGTNYNEQFF. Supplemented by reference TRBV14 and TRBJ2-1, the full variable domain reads EAGVTQFPSHSVIEKGQTVTLRCDPISGHDNLYWYRRVMGKEIKFLLHFVKESKQDESGMPNNRFLAERTGGTYSTLKVQPAELEDSGVYFCASSRPGTNYNEQFFGPGTRLTVL.

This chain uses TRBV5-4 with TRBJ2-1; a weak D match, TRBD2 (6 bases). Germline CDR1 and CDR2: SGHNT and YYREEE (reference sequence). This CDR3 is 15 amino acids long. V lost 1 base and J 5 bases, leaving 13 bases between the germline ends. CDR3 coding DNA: TGTGCCAGCAGCTTGACCGGGAGCGTCGACAATGAGCAGTTCTTC. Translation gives CASSLTGSVDNEQFF.

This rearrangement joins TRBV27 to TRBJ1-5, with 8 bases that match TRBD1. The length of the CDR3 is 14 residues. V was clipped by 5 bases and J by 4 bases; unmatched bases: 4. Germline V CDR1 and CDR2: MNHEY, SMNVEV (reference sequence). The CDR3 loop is CASSRQGANQPQHF. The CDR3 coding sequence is TGTGCCAGCAGTAGGCAGGGGGCGAATCAGCCCCAGCATTTT.

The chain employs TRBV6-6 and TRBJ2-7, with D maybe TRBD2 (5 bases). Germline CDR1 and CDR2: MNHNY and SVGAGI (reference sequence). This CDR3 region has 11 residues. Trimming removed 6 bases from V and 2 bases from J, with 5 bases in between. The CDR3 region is CASSGTYEQYF. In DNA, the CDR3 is TGTGCCAGCAGCGGGACCTACGAGCAGTACTTC.

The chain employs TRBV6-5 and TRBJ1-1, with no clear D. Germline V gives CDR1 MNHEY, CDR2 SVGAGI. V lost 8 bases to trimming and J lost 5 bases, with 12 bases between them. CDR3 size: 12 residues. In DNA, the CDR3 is TGTGCCAGCGACGAGGTTCGGACTGAAGCTTTCTTT. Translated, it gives CASDEVRTEAFF.

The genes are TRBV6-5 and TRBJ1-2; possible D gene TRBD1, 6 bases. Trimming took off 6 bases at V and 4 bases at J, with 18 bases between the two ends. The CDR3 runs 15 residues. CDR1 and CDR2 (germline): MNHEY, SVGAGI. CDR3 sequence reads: CASRITGQQGYGYTF. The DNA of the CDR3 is TGTGCCAGCAGGATTACAGGACAACAGGGCTATGGCTACACCTTC.

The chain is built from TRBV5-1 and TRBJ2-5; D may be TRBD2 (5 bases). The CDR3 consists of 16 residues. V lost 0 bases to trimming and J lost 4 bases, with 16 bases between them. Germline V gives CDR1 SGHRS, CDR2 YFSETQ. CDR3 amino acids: CASSLGETVWGETQYF. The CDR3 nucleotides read TGCGCCAGCAGCTTGGGGGAGACGGTCTGGGGAGAGACCCAGTACTTC.

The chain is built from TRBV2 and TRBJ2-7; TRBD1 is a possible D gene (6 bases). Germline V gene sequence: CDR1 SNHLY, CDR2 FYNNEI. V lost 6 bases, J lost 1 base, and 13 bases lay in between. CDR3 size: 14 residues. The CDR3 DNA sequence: TGTGCCAGCAGGCTAGACAGGAGTTCCTACGAGCAGTACTTC. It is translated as CASRLDRSSYEQYF.

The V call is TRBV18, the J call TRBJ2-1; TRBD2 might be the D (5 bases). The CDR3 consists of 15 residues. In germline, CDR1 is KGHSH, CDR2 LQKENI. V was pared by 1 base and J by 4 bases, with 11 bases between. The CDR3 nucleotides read TGTGCCAGCTCACCACTCGCGGGCGCATACAATGAGCAGTTCTTC. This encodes CASSPLAGAYNEQFF.

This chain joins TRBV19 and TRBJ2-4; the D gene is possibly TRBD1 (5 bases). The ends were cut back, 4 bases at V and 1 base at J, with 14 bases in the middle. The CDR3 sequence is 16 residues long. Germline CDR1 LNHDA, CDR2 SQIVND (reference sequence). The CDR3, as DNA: TGTGCCAGTAGTAAATGGGGCTTTCAGGCCAAAAACATTCAGTACTTC. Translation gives CASSKWGFQAKNIQYF.

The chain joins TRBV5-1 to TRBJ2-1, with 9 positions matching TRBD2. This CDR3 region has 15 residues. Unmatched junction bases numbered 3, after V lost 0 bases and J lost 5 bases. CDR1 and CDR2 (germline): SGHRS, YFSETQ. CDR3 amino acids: CASSLALAGDNEQFF. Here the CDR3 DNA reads TGCGCCAGCAGCTTGGCCTTAGCGGGGGACAATGAGCAGTTCTTC.

CDR3 sequence reads: CASSRIQGTHTTNYGYTF. The CDR3 DNA is TGTGCCAGCAGTCGCATTCAGGGTACCCACACCACTAACTATGGCTACACCTTC. The chain links TRBV28 to TRBJ1-2; weak D call: TRBD1 (5 bases). Per germline, CDR1 MDHEN and CDR2 SYDVKM. V lost 5 bases and J 0 bases, leaving 22 bases between the germline ends. The CDR3 length is 18 residues.

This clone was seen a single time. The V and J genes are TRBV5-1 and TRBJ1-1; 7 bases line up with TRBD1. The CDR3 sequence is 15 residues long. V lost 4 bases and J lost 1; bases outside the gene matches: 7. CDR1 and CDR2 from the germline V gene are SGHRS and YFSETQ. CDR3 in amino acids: CASSTKDRENTEAFF. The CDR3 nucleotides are TGCGCCAGCAGCACCAAAGACAGGGAGAACACTGAAGCTTTCTTT.

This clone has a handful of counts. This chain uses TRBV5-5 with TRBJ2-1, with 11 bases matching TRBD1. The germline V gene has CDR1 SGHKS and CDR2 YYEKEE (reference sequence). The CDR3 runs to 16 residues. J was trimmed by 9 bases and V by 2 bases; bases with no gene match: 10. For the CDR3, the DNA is TGTGCCAGCAGCTTCGCGGACAGGGGGCGTTTGGGTGAGCAGTTCTTC. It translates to CASSFADRGRLGEQFF.

CDR3 sequence (DNA): TGTGCCAGTAATCCTGGCGGGAGGGCAGGATACGAGCAGTACTTC. Translating it yields CASNPGGRAGYEQYF. The rearrangement uses TRBV19 and TRBJ2-7, with 9 bases that match TRBD2. The trim removed 7 bases at V and 4 bases at J, leaving 11 bases unmatched. The germline gives CDR1 LNHDA, CDR2 SQIVND (reference sequence). The CDR3 sequence is 15 residues long.

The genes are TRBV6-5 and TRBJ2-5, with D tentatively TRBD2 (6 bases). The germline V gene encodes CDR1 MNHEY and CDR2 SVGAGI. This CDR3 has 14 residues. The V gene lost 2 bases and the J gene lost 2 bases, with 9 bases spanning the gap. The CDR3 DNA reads TGTGCCAGCAGTTACGGGGGGTTACAAGAGACCCAGTACTTC. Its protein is CASSYGGLQETQYF.

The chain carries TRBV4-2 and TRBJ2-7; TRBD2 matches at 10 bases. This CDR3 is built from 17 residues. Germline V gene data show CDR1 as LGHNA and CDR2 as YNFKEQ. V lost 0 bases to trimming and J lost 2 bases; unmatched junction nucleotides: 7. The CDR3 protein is CASSQDPASGGPYEQYF. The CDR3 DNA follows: TGTGCCAGCAGCCAAGATCCGGCTAGCGGGGGACCCTACGAGCAGTACTTC.